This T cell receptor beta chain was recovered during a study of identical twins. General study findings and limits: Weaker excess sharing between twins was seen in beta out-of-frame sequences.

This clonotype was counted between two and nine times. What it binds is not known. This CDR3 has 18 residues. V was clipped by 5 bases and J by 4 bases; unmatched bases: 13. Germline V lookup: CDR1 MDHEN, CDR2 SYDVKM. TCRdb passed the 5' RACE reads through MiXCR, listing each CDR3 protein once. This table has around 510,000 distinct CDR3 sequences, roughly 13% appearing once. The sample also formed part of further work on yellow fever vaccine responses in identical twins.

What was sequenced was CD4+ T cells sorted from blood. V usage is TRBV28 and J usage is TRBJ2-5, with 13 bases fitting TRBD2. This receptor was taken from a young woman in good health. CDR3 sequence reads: CASSRGLAGAIGGETQYF. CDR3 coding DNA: TGTGCCAGCAGTCGAGGACTAGCGGGAGCTATAGGTGGAGAGACCCAGTACTTC.